This TCR beta chain is from a study of T cells after yellow fever vaccination (dated by TCRdb to the late 2010s). Describing the broader study: Libraries from fractions with low cell numbers were prepared with the SMART-Seq v4 Ultra Low Input RNA kit. Bulk TCR alpha and beta repertoires were sequenced longitudinally to track T-cell clones before and after primary and booster YFV17D yellow fever vaccination. Two healthy male donors, one aged 18 to 30 and one aged 30 to 40 years, were included in the cohort. Blood samples were taken at several timepoints before and after primary and secondary immunization, and bulk PBMC replicates and cell subsets were isolated.

The germline V gene (reference sequence) gives CDR1 as SGHKS and CDR2 as YYEKEE. The CDR3, cysteine through valine, is 15 amino acids long. Only CDR3 DNA is held: 45 bases, read in frame from base 1. Points on this clonotype: The clone's antigen remains unknown. A read error may be the cause here, since a much bigger clone is one base away.

Results and caveats for the whole study, not just this receptor: Computational filtering was needed because FACS-sorted repertoires could contain abundant contaminating clonotypes from the bulk population. The study included only two donors, which limits how far the findings can be generalized. After the booster, most clones that had expanded after primary vaccination were detected again (about 97% of CD4 and around nine tenths of CD8), suggesting broad maintenance of memory. The secondary T-cell response was weaker than the primary response but faster, peaking on day 5 instead of day 15. A small fraction of clonotypes showed up in both the CD4 and CD8 compartments, probably as a result of convergent recombination.

The treatment or condition label of this sample denotes: live attenuated yellow fever vaccine strain. A standard Ficoll-Paque protocol was used to isolate PBMCs from peripheral blood. CD4 and CD8 T-cell fractions were isolated with Dynabeads CD4 and CD8 positive selection kits. TriZol was used to extract RNA from bulk PBMCs, CD4 and CD8 fractions, and dextramer-positive and dextramer-negative fractions. TCR cDNA was made using 5'RACE template switching, a step that added a universal primer site and unique molecular identifiers. Priming of cDNA synthesis was performed from both the TCR alpha and TCR beta constant segments. Library amplification involved two PCR steps, and the second step added sample barcodes and sequencing adapters. Sequencing of the libraries was done on either Illumina HiSeq 2500 (2x100 bp) or NovaSeq (2x150 bp). In the paper's pipeline: Reads were demultiplexed and collapsed into UMI consensus sequences with MIGEC, and V(D)J alignment was performed with MiXCR. Vaccine-responding clonotypes were identified with edgeR using replicate PBMC samples, with FDR below 0.01 and a log2 fold change above 5 up to day 15 being required. Bulk clonotypes were assigned CD4 or CD8 identity according to which sequenced CD4 or CD8 repertoire held them at higher abundance. The public reads were quality trimmed at Q25 with fastp and then assembled into clones with MiXCR by TCRdb, keeping productive beta chains. One record per CDR3 amino acid sequence lists the most common genes and DNA. In this record, the V and J calls reflect TCRdb's handling and not the investigators' own analysis. This sample comprises 70,000 or so distinct CDR3 sequences, around 7% of them detected only once. Approximately 29% of the sample lies in the top ten.

The TCR comes from a man aged 18 to 30 who received the YFV17D yellow fever vaccine. The V and J segments used are TRBV5-5 and TRBJ2-7; 9 junctional bases match TRBD1. The sequenced sample was CD8+ T cells sorted from PBMCs, obtained 9 to 11 days after the first yellow fever vaccination. Here the CDR3 is given as CSSSLVGTGNYEQYV. In nucleotides, the sequence is TGTTCCAGCAGCTTGGTAGGGACAGGGAACTACGAGCAGTACGTC.